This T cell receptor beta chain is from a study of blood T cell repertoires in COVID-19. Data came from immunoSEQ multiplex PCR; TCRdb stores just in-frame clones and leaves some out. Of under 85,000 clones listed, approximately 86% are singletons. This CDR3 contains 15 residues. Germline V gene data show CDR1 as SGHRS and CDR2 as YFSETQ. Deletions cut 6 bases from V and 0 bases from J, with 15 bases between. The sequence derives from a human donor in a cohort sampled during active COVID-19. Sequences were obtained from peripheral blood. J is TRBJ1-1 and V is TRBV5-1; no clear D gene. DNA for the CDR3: TGCGCCAGCACTACAGACGGACTGATGAACACTGAAGCTTTCTTT. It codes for CASTTDGLMNTEAFF.